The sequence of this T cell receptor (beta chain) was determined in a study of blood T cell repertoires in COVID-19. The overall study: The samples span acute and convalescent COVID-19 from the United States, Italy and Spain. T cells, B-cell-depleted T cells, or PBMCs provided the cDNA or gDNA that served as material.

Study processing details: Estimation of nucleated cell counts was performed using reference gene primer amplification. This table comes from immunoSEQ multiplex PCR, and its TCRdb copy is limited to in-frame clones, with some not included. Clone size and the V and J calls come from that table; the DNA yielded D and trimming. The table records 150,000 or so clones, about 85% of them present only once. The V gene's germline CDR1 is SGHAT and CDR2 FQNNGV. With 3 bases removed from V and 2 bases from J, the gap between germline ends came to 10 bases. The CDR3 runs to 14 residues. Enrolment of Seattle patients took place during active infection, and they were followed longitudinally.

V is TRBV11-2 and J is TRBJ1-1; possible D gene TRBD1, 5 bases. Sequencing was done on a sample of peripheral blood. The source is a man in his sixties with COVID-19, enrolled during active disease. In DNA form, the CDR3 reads TGTGCCAGCAGCTTGGGGGGATTCAACACTGAAGCTTTCTTT. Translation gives CASSLGGFNTEAFF. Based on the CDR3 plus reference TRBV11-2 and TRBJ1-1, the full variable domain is EAGVAQSPRYKIIEKRQSVAFWCNPISGHATLYWYQQILGQGPKLLIQFQNNGVVDDSQLPKDRFSAERLKGVDSTLKIQPAKLEDSAVYLCASSLGGFNTEAFFGQGTRLTVV.